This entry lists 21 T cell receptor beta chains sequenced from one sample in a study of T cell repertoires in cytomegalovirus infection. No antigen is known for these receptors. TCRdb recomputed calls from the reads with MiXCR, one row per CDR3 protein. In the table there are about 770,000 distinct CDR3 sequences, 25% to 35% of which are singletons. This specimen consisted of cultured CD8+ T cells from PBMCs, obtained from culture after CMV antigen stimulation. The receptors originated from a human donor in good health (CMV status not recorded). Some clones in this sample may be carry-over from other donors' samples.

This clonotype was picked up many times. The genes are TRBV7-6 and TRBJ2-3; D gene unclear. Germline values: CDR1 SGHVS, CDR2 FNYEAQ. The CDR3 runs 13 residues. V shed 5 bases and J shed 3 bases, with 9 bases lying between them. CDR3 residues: CASSRRLTDTQYF. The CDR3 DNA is TGTGCCAGCAGCCGTAGGCTAACAGATACGCAGTATTTT.

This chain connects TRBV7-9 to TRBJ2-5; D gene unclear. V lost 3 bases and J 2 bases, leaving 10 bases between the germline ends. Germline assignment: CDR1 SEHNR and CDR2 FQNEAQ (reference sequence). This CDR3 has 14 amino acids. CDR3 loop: CASSLTPSQETQYF. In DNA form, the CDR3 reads TGTGCCAGCAGCTTGACGCCATCTCAAGAGACCCAGTACTTC.

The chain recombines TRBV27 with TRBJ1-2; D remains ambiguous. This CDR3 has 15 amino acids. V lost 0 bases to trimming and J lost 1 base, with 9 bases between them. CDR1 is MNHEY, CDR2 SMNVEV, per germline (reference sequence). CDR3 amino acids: CASSLSASGNYGYTF. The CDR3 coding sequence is TGTGCCAGCAGTTTATCCGCTTCGGGTAACTATGGCTACACCTTC.

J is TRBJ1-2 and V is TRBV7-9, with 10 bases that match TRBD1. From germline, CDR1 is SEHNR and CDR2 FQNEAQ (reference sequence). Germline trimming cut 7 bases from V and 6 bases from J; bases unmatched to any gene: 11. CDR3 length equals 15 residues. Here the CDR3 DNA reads TGTGCCAGCACCCTCGGGACAGGGGACGTAAATGGCTACACCTTC. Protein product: CASTLGTGDVNGYTF.

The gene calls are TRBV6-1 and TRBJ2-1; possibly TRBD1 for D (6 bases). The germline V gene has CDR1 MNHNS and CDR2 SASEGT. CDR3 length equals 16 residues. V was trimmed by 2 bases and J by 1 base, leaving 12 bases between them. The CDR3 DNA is TGTGCCAGCAGTGAAATTGGGGGCATATCCTACAATGAGCAGTTCTTC. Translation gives CASSEIGGISYNEQFF.

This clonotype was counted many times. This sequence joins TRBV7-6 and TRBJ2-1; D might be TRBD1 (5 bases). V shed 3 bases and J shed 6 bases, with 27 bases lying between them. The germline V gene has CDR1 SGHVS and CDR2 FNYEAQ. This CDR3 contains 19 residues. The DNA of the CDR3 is TGTGCCAGCAGCTTCCGAAATTCGAATAGGGGCGGAAGATCCAATGAGCAGTTCTTC. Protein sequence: CASSFRNSNRGGRSNEQFF.

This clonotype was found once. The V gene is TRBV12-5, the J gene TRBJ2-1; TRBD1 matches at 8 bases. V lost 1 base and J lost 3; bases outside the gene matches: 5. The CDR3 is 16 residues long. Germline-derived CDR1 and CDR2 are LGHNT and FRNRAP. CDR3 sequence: CASGLGGTGSYNEQFF. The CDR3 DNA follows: TGTGCTAGTGGTTTGGGAGGGACAGGCAGCTACAATGAGCAGTTCTTC.

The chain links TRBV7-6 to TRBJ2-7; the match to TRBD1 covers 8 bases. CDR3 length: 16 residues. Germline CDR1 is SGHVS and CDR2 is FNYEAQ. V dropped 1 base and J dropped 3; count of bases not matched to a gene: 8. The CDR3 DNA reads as TGTGCCAGCAGCTTAGGTGGACAGGGAACTCTCTACGAGCAGTACGTC. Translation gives CASSLGGQGTLYEQYV.

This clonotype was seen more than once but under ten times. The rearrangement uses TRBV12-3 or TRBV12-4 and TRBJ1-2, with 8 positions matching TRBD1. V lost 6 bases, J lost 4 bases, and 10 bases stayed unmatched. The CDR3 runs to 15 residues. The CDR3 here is CASSPGPGGGYGYTF. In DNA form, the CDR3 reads TGTGCCAGCAGCCCAGGTCCAGGGGGCGGCTATGGCTACACCTTC.

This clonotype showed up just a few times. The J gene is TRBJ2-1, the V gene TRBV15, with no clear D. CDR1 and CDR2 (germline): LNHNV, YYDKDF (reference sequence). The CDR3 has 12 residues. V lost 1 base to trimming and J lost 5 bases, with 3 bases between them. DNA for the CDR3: TGTGCCACCAGCAGAGTCCACAATGAGCAGTTCTTC. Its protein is CATSRVHNEQFF.

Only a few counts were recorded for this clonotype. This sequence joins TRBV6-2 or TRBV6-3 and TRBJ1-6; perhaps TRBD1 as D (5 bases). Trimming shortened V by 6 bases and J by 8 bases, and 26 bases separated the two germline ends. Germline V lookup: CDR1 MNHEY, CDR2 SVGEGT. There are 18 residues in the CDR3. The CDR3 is CASSQSHPGREVYSPLHF. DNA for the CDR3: TGTGCCAGCAGCCAGTCTCACCCCGGCAGGGAAGTCTATTCACCCCTCCACTTT.

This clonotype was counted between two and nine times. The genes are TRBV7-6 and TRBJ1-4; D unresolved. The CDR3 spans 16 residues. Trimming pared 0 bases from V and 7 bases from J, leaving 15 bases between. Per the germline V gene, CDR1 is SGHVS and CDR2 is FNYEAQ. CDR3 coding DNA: TGTGCCAGCAGCTTAGCAGGCAAGGTCGACTCTGAAAAACTGTTTTTT. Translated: CASSLAGKVDSEKLFF.

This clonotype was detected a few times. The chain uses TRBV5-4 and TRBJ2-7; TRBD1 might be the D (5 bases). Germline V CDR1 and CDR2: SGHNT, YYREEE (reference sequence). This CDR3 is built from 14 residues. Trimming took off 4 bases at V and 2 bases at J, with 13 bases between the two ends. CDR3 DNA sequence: TGTGCCAGCAGCCGATACAGGTCCCCCTACGAGCAGTACTTC. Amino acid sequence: CASSRYRSPYEQYF.

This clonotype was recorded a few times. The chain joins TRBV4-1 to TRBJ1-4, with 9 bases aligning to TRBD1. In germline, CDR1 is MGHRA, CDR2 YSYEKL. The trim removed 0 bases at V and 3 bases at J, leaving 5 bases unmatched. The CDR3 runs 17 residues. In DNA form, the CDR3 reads TGCGCCAGCAGCCAAGAAGAATGGACAGGGGCTAATGAAAAACTGTTTTTT. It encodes CASSQEEWTGANEKLFF.

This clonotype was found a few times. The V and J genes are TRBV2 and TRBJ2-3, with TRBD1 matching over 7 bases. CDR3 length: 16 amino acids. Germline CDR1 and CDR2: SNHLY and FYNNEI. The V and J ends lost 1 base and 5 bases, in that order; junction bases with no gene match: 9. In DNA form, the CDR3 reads TGTGCCAGCAGTGAAGTCTTCGGGACAGTCCAAGATACGCAGTATTTT. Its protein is CASSEVFGTVQDTQYF. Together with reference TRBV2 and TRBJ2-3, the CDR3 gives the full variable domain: EPEVTQTPSHQVTQMGQEVILRCVPISNHLYFYWYRQILGQKVEFLVSFYNNEISEKSEIFDDQFSVERPDGSNFTLKIRSTKLEDSAMYFCASSEVFGTVQDTQYFGPGTRLTVL.

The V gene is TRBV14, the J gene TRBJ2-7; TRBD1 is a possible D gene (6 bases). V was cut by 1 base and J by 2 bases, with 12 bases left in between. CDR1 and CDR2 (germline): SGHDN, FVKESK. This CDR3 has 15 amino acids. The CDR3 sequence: CASSQGRGAPYEQYF. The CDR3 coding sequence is TGTGCCAGCAGCCAAGGCAGGGGAGCACCCTACGAGCAGTACTTC. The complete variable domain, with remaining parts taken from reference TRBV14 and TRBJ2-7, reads EAGVTQFPSHSVIEKGQTVTLRCDPISGHDNLYWYRRVMGKEIKFLLHFVKESKQDESGMPNNRFLAERTGGTYSTLKVQPAELEDSGVYFCASSQGRGAPYEQYFGPGTRLTVT.

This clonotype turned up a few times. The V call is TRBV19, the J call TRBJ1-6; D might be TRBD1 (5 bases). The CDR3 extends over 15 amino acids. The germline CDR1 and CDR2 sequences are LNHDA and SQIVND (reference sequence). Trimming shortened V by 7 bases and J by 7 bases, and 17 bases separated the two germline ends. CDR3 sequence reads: CASTSDTVGNSPLHF. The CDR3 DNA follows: TGTGCCAGTACCTCGGACACAGTAGGAAATTCACCCCTCCACTTT. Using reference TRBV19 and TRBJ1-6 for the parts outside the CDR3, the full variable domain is DGGITQSPKYLFRKEGQNVTLSCEQNLNHDAMYWYRQDPGQGLRLIYYSQIVNDFQKGDIAEGYSVSREKKESFPLTVTSAQKNPTAFYLCASTSDTVGNSPLHFGNGTRLTVT.

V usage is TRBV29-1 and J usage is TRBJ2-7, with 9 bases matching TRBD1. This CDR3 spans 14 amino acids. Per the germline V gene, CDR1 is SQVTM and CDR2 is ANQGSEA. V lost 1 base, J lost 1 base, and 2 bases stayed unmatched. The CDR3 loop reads CSVEGTGASYEQYF. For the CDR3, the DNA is TGCAGCGTTGAAGGGACAGGGGCGTCCTACGAGCAGTACTTC.

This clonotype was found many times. The CDR3 region has the DNA TGTGCCAGCAGTTACTCGACGGAATTAGGGGCCTACGAGCAGTACGTC. This encodes CASSYSTELGAYEQYV. The chain recombines TRBV6-2 or TRBV6-3 with TRBJ2-7; TRBD1 is a possible D gene (5 bases). With 0 bases removed from V and 2 bases from J, the gap between germline ends came to 14 bases. The germline gives CDR1 MNHEY, CDR2 SVGEGT. The CDR3 is 16 residues long.

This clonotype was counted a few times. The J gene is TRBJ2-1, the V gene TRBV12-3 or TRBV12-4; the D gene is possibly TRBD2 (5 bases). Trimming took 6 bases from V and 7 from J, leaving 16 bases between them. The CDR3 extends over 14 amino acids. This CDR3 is CASRVTSGVNEQFF. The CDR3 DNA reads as TGTGCCAGCAGGGTGACCTCCGGGGTAAATGAGCAGTTCTTC.

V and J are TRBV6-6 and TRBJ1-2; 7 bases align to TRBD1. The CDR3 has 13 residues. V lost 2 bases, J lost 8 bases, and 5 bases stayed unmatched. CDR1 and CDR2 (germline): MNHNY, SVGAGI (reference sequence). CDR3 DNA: TGTGCCAGCAGTTACCGGACAGGTCAGGGCTACACCTTC. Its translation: CASSYRTGQGYTF.